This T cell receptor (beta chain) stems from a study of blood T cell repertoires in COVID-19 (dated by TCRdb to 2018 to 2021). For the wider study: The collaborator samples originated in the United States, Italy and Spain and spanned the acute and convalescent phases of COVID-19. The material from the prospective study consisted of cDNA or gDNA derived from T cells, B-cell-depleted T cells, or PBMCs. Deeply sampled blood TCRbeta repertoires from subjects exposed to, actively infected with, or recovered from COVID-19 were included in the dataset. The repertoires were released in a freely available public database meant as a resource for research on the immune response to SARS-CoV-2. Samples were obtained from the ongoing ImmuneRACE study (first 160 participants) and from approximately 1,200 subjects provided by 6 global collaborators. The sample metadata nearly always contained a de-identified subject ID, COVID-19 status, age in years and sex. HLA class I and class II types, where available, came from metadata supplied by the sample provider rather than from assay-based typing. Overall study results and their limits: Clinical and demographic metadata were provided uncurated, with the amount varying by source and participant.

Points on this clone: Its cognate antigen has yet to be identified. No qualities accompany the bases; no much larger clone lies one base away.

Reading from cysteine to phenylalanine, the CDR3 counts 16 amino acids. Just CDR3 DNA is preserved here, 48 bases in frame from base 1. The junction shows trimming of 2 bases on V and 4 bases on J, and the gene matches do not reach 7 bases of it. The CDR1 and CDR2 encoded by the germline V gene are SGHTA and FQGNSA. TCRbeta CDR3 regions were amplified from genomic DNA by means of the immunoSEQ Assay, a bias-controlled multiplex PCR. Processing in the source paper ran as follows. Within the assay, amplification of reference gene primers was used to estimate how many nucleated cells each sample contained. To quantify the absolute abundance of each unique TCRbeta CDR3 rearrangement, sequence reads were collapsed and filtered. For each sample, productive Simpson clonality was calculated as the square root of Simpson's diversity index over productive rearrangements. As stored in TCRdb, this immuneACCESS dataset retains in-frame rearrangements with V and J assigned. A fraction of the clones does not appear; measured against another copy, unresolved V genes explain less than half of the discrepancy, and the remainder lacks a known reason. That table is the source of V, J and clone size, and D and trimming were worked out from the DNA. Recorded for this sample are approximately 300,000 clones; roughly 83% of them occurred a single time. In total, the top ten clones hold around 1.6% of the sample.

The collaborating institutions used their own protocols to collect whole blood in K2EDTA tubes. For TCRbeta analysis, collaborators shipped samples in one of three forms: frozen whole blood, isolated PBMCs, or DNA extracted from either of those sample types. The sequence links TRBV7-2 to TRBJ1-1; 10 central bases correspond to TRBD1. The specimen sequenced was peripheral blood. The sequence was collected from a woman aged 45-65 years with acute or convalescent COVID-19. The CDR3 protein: CASSLNRDRGFTEAFF. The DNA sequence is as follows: TGTGCCAGCAGCTTAAACCGGGACAGGGGATTCACTGAAGCTTTCTTT.